These T cell receptor beta chains were read from a single sample in a study of molecular identifiers for immune sequencing clone quantification. TCRdb redid the calling of the PCR reads with MiXCR, one entry per CDR3 protein. In the table there are around 460,000 distinct CDR3 sequences, about a fifth of which are singletons. The sequencing sample was made of naive CD8+ T cells from blood, with Jurkat cell RNA spiked in. The source is a human donor in good health. Some libraries in this study had Jurkat cell RNA spiked in. Both conserved end residues are part of each CDR3. The D gene is left open where the match is weak. A clone size is listed for some rows: how often the clone was seen (once, few, many), or a class if it is expanded.

v_gene: TRBV4-1; abundance: -; j_gene: TRBJ1-1; d_gene: -; CDR3nt: TGCGCCAGCAGCCAGCCGTTTGGGGGCACTGAAGCTTTCTTT; CDR3aa: CASSQPFGGTEAFF
v_gene: TRBV5-6; abundance: -; j_gene: TRBJ2-3; d_gene: -; CDR3nt: TGTGCCAGCAGCTTCGGCAGAATGGCAGATACGCAGTATTTT; CDR3aa: CASSFGRMADTQYF
v_gene: TRBV27; abundance: many; j_gene: TRBJ2-7; d_gene: TRBD2; CDR3nt: TGTGCCAGCAGTTCGGGACTAGCTTACTACGAGCAGTACTTC; CDR3aa: CASSSGLAYYEQYF
v_gene: TRBV20-1; abundance: many; j_gene: TRBJ1-5; d_gene: -; CDR3nt: TGCAGTGCTAGAGATTTCTTTCAGCCCCAGCATTTT; CDR3aa: CSARDFFQPQHF
v_gene: TRBV9; abundance: few; j_gene: TRBJ1-6; d_gene: -; CDR3nt: TGTGCCAGCAGCCCCCTGGGGGGCGATTCACCCCTCCACTTT; CDR3aa: CASSPLGGDSPLHF
v_gene: TRBV27; abundance: -; j_gene: TRBJ2-6; d_gene: TRBD1; CDR3nt: TGTGCCAGCAGTACATCGACAGGGTTATCTGCAGGGGCCAACGTCCTGACTTTC; CDR3aa: CASSTSTGLSAGANVLTF
v_gene: TRBV12-3/TRBV12-4; abundance: few; j_gene: TRBJ2-1; d_gene: -; CDR3nt: TGTGCCAGCAGACTTGCAGCAGAGCAGTTCTTC; CDR3aa: CASRLAAEQFF
v_gene: TRBV20-1; abundance: -; j_gene: TRBJ2-7; d_gene: -; CDR3nt: TGCAGTGCTAGTTCGGGACCCTACGAGCAGTACTTC; CDR3aa: CSASSGPYEQYF
v_gene: TRBV6-5; abundance: few; j_gene: TRBJ2-7; d_gene: TRBD1; CDR3nt: TGTGCCAGCAGCTATCACCGGGACAGGGCAACCTACGAGCAGTACTTC; CDR3aa: CASSYHRDRATYEQYF
v_gene: TRBV23-1; abundance: few; j_gene: TRBJ2-5; d_gene: -; CDR3nt: TGCGCCAGCAGTCGATCCGATGTGCGGGTGGGTCGGGGGACCCAGTACTTC; CDR3aa: CASSRSDVRVGRGTQYF
v_gene: TRBV5-1; abundance: many; j_gene: TRBJ2-5; d_gene: TRBD1; CDR3nt: TGCGCCAGCAGCTTCAGTAGGGGACAGGGACAAGAGACCCAGTACTTC; CDR3aa: CASSFSRGQGQETQYF
v_gene: TRBV30; abundance: many; j_gene: TRBJ2-1; d_gene: -; CDR3nt: TGTGCCTGGAGTCCCTCTGATGAGCAGTTCTTC; CDR3aa: CAWSPSDEQFF
v_gene: TRBV2; abundance: many; j_gene: TRBJ2-3; d_gene: TRBD1; CDR3nt: TGTGCGAGCGACAGGGACACAGATACGCAGTATTTT; CDR3aa: CASDRDTDTQYF
v_gene: TRBV7-9; abundance: -; j_gene: TRBJ2-2; d_gene: -; CDR3nt: TGTGCCAGCAGCCCCCCGACGAACACCGGGGAGCTGTTTTTT; CDR3aa: CASSPPTNTGELFF
v_gene: TRBV5-1; abundance: many; j_gene: TRBJ2-3; d_gene: -; CDR3nt: TGCGCCAGCAGCTTGTCTTTAGTGGGGGTGCCTAGCACAGATACGCAGTATTTT; CDR3aa: CASSLSLVGVPSTDTQYF
v_gene: TRBV5-4; abundance: many; j_gene: TRBJ2-4; d_gene: -; CDR3nt: TGTGCCAGCCGTGCCACGAGGTCCGCTGAGGGCATTCAGTACTTC; CDR3aa: CASRATRSAEGIQYF
v_gene: TRBV4-3; abundance: few; j_gene: TRBJ2-2; d_gene: -; CDR3nt: TGCGCCAGCAGCCAAGATACGAGGGACACCGGGGAGCTGTTTTTT; CDR3aa: CASSQDTRDTGELFF
v_gene: TRBV5-6; abundance: many; j_gene: TRBJ2-7; d_gene: TRBD2; CDR3nt: TGTGCCAGCAGCTCTACTAGCGGGAGGAGGTACGAGCAGTACTTC; CDR3aa: CASSSTSGRRYEQYF
v_gene: TRBV27; abundance: few; j_gene: TRBJ1-5; d_gene: -; CDR3nt: TGTGCCACCGCGGAGAGTGGCAATCAGCCCCAGCATTTT; CDR3aa: CATAESGNQPQHF
v_gene: TRBV3-1; abundance: -; j_gene: TRBJ2-3; d_gene: TRBD1; CDR3nt: TGTGCCAGCAGCCACCGGGACAGGGGAGGGACCGCGTTTTCAGATACGCAGTATTTT; CDR3aa: CASSHRDRGGTAFSDTQYF
v_gene: TRBV7-9; abundance: few; j_gene: TRBJ2-7; d_gene: TRBD2; CDR3nt: TGTGCCAGCAGCTTACGAACTAGCGGGAATAGCTCCTACGAGCAGTACTTC; CDR3aa: CASSLRTSGNSSYEQYF
v_gene: TRBV20-1; abundance: few; j_gene: TRBJ2-1; d_gene: TRBD2; CDR3nt: TGCAGTGCTAGTTTGCCTAGCGGGACCCCAAATGAGCAGTTCTTC; CDR3aa: CSASLPSGTPNEQFF
v_gene: TRBV20-1; abundance: -; j_gene: TRBJ1-1; d_gene: -; CDR3nt: TGCAGTGCTAGAGATGGTAGCCGGGCGACTGAAGCTTTCTTT; CDR3aa: CSARDGSRATEAFF
v_gene: TRBV28; abundance: few; j_gene: TRBJ2-3; d_gene: -; CDR3nt: TGTGCCAGCGGTTTAGCCGTCTTCTTAGATACGCAGTATTTT; CDR3aa: CASGLAVFLDTQYF
v_gene: TRBV2; abundance: many; j_gene: TRBJ2-3; d_gene: -; CDR3nt: TGTGCCAGGAGTGCCGTACAGGGTGGAGATACGCAGTATTTT; CDR3aa: CARSAVQGGDTQYF
v_gene: TRBV5-7; abundance: many; j_gene: TRBJ2-5; d_gene: -; CDR3nt: TGTGCCTCACCTCCCGGGACCCCGTCCTTC; CDR3aa: CASPPGTPSF
v_gene: TRBV7-9; abundance: -; j_gene: TRBJ2-7; d_gene: -; CDR3nt: TGTGCCAGCAGCCCACAAGGGGCGGGGGCGCCACAGCAGTACTTC; CDR3aa: CASSPQGAGAPQQYF
v_gene: TRBV6-2/TRBV6-3; abundance: many; j_gene: TRBJ2-7; d_gene: -; CDR3nt: TGTGCCAGCAGTTACCCCCCCGAGCAGTACTTC; CDR3aa: CASSYPPEQYF
v_gene: TRBV11-2; abundance: -; j_gene: TRBJ1-2; d_gene: -; CDR3nt: TGTGCCAGCAGCTTAGGATGGGGGGACTATGGCTACACCTTC; CDR3aa: CASSLGWGDYGYTF
v_gene: TRBV7-9; abundance: -; j_gene: TRBJ2-1; d_gene: -; CDR3nt: TGTGCCAGCAGCTTAGAAACGGGGCGAGGCAATGAGCAGTTCTTC; CDR3aa: CASSLETGRGNEQFF
v_gene: TRBV7-2; abundance: few; j_gene: TRBJ2-2; d_gene: -; CDR3nt: TGTGCCAGCAGCCCAAAGAACCTAAATAGGGGGGAGCTGTTTTTT; CDR3aa: CASSPKNLNRGELFF
v_gene: TRBV4-1; abundance: few; j_gene: TRBJ1-4; d_gene: -; CDR3nt: TGCGCCAGCAGCCAAGTTAGGAGGATTGGATCTAATGAAAAACTGTTTTTT; CDR3aa: CASSQVRRIGSNEKLFF
v_gene: TRBV7-9; abundance: many; j_gene: TRBJ2-5; d_gene: TRBD2; CDR3nt: TGTGCCAGCAGCGCCCCGGGACTAGCGGGGACCCAAGAGACCCAGTACTTC; CDR3aa: CASSAPGLAGTQETQYF
v_gene: TRBV30; abundance: many; j_gene: TRBJ1-1; d_gene: -; CDR3nt: TGTGCCTGGAGTGTACCGGCCGGTGGGGCTTTCTTT; CDR3aa: CAWSVPAGGAFF
v_gene: TRBV29-1; abundance: many; j_gene: TRBJ2-3; d_gene: TRBD2; CDR3nt: TGCAGCGTTGAATGGGCTAGCGGGGGGGCCACAGATACGCAGTATTTT; CDR3aa: CSVEWASGGATDTQYF
v_gene: TRBV28; abundance: many; j_gene: TRBJ2-3; d_gene: -; CDR3nt: TGTGCCAGCAGACTCGGACTGTACACAGATACGCAGTATTTT; CDR3aa: CASRLGLYTDTQYF
v_gene: TRBV30; abundance: few; j_gene: TRBJ2-3; d_gene: TRBD2; CDR3nt: TGTGCCTGGAGTGTAAAAGCGGGGGGGCCAGATACGCAGTATTTT; CDR3aa: CAWSVKAGGPDTQYF
v_gene: TRBV7-2; abundance: few; j_gene: TRBJ2-2; d_gene: TRBD2; CDR3nt: TGTGCCAGCAGACCACTAGCGGGGGGGCTCACCGGGGAGCTGTTTTTT; CDR3aa: CASRPLAGGLTGELFF
v_gene: TRBV4-1; abundance: -; j_gene: TRBJ2-7; d_gene: -; CDR3nt: TGCGCCAGCAGCCAAGTCCTTCGACCGGGACTTAAATACGAGCAGTACTTC; CDR3aa: CASSQVLRPGLKYEQYF
v_gene: TRBV28; abundance: -; j_gene: TRBJ2-2; d_gene: TRBD2; CDR3nt: TGTGCCAGCAGTGTGAGACTAGCGGGGTTGAACACCGGGGAGCTGTATTTT; CDR3aa: CASSVRLAGLNTGELYF
v_gene: TRBV28; abundance: -; j_gene: TRBJ2-3; d_gene: -; CDR3nt: TGTGCCAGCAGTTTGGAGATTGGGCCAGATATGCAGTATTTT; CDR3aa: CASSLEIGPDMQYF
v_gene: TRBV13; abundance: once; j_gene: TRBJ1-2; d_gene: -; CDR3nt: TGTGCCAGCAGCTTAGGCCCCCCGGGCGCTAACTATGGCTACACCTTC; CDR3aa: CASSLGPPGANYGYTF
v_gene: TRBV28; abundance: -; j_gene: TRBJ1-6; d_gene: -; CDR3nt: TGTGCCAGCAGTTTGATCGGGACCGAACCCCTCCACTTT; CDR3aa: CASSLIGTEPLHF
v_gene: TRBV11-2; abundance: -; j_gene: TRBJ2-7; d_gene: -; CDR3nt: TGTGCCAGCAGCTTAGCCATTTCCGACGAGCAGTACTTC; CDR3aa: CASSLAISDEQYF
v_gene: TRBV6-6; abundance: -; j_gene: TRBJ2-7; d_gene: TRBD2; CDR3nt: TGTGCCAGCAGATCCGGGACTAGCGGGACCGAGCAGTACTTC; CDR3aa: CASRSGTSGTEQYF
v_gene: TRBV7-2; abundance: few; j_gene: TRBJ2-1; d_gene: TRBD1; CDR3nt: TGTGCCAGCACCGTCCGGGACAGGGGCCTCAGTGAGCAGTTCTTC; CDR3aa: CASTVRDRGLSEQFF
v_gene: TRBV19; abundance: once; j_gene: TRBJ2-3; d_gene: -; CDR3nt: TGTGCCAGTAGTATAACGTCGTGGGGGGGCCAAGAACCAGATACGCAGTATTTT; CDR3aa: CASSITSWGGQEPDTQYF
v_gene: TRBV7-6; abundance: few; j_gene: TRBJ2-5; d_gene: -; CDR3nt: TGTGCCAGCAGCTCGGATCGGACCCAGTACTTC; CDR3aa: CASSSDRTQYF
v_gene: TRBV29-1; abundance: many; j_gene: TRBJ1-1; d_gene: -; CDR3nt: TGCAGCGTTGAATTCCAGAACACTGAAGCTTTCTTT; CDR3aa: CSVEFQNTEAFF
v_gene: TRBV7-9; abundance: many; j_gene: TRBJ1-1; d_gene: TRBD1; CDR3nt: TGTGCCAGCAGCAGACAGGGGAGTACTGAAGCTTTCTTT; CDR3aa: CASSRQGSTEAFF
v_gene: TRBV25-1; abundance: many; j_gene: TRBJ2-5; d_gene: TRBD2; CDR3nt: TGTGCCAGCAGTGAACCCCGACTAGCGGGCCAAGAGACCCAGTACTTC; CDR3aa: CASSEPRLAGQETQYF
v_gene: TRBV13; abundance: few; j_gene: TRBJ2-1; d_gene: TRBD2; CDR3nt: TGTGCCAGCAGCTCCGTTGAGGCGGGGGGACATGTGAATGAGCAGTTCTTC; CDR3aa: CASSSVEAGGHVNEQFF
v_gene: TRBV19; abundance: -; j_gene: TRBJ1-2; d_gene: -; CDR3nt: TGTGCCAGTAGAGACTATGGCTACACCTTC; CDR3aa: CASRDYGYTF
v_gene: TRBV6-1; abundance: many; j_gene: TRBJ2-7; d_gene: -; CDR3nt: TGTGCCAGCAGCGAGAGGGCCGCCCGAGTGGACTTC; CDR3aa: CASSERAARVDF
v_gene: TRBV20-1; abundance: many; j_gene: TRBJ1-5; d_gene: -; CDR3nt: TGCAGTGCTAGAGAGGAGATTCTCAATCAGCCCCAGCATTTT; CDR3aa: CSAREEILNQPQHF